This TCR beta chain was found in a study of T cell repertoires in cytomegalovirus infection. In its sample, this clonotype was seen many times. The germline V gene encodes CDR1 SGHTA and CDR2 FQGNSA. The CDR3 consists of 14 residues. V gave up 1 base and J gave up 5 bases, with 11 bases separating them. Each CDR3 protein gets one entry after TCRdb re-called the reads with MiXCR. Counted here are fewer than 400,000 distinct CDR3 sequences, over 15% occurring once; the ten biggest clones make up roughly 9%. The chain recombines TRBV7-2 with TRBJ2-5, with D hard to call. This TCR derives from a human donor in good health (CMV status not recorded). Some clones in this sample may be carry-over from other donors' samples. Sample: PBMCs. This chain's CDR3 is CASSLGFRQETQYF. CDR3 DNA: TGTGCCAGCAGCTTAGGATTCAGGCAGGAGACCCAGTACTTC. The whole variable domain, remainder taken from reference TRBV7-2 and TRBJ2-5, is GAGVSQSPSNKVTEKGKDVELRCDPISGHTALYWYRQSLGQGLEFLIYFQGNSAPDKSGLPSDRFSAERTGGSVSTLTIQRTQQEDSAVYLCASSLGFRQETQYFGPGTRLLVL.